In its sample, the clone carrying this T cell receptor beta chain was seen many times. Antigen unknown. Amplified TCR beta CDR3 regions came from RNA transcripts. In the first-round RT-PCR of the TCR CDR3, the HTBI primer set was used. TCRdb reprocessed the multiplex PCR reads via MiXCR and lists one record per CDR3 protein. The repertoire holds approximately 610,000 distinct CDR3 sequences, with about 14% as singletons. These data belong to a study of T cells in Graves' hyperthyroidism and ophthalmopathy. Enrolled ophthalmopathy patients presented with a Clinical Activity Score of at least 3, a NOSPECS grade of at least 4, and disease duration under 3 months. Diagnosis relied on clinical symptoms, serum thyroxine and TRAb, thyroid ultrasound and orbital computed tomography. The V gene's germline CDR1 is DFQATT and CDR2 SNEGSKA (reference sequence). This CDR3 region has 11 residues. V was clipped by 3 bases and J by 8 bases; unmatched bases: 2.

Study findings and constraints: A 13 V-J signature model discriminated ophthalmopathy versus stable hyperthyroidism. Appearing also in blood were most of the thyroid clonotypes expanded above 0.001.

The source material was blood. V gene TRBV20-1 combines with J gene TRBJ1-1, with 8 bases lining up with TRBD1. The receptor comes from a woman aged 40 to 50 with Graves' ophthalmopathy. CDR3 region: CSASRTGEAFF. The CDR3, as DNA: TGCAGTGCTAGTCGGACAGGGGAAGCTTTCTTT.